A selection of T cell receptor beta chains follows, all from one sample in a study of blood T cell repertoires in COVID-19. Measured with immunoSEQ multiplex PCR; TCRdb has only the in-frame clones, and not every one. The repertoire includes over 300,000 clones, about 90% of them detected once, and under 6.5% sits in the top ten. Sequencing used peripheral blood. These receptors all come from a man aged 18-30 years who had recovered from COVID-19. The CDR3 runs from the conserved cysteine through the conserved F or W. D genes are given only for firm matches. Expanded clones get a size class; other rows say once, few or many, or leave the size out.

v_call,clone_size,d_call,j_call,cdr3_aa,cdr3_nt
TRBV10-3,NA,NA,TRBJ1-2,CAISERDILYGYTF,TGTGCCATCAGTGAGAGGGACATACTCTATGGCTACACCTTC
TRBV12-2,NA,NA,TRBJ1-3,CASRLALPRLGNTIYF,TGTGCAAGTCGCTTAGCCCTTCCACGACTTGGAAACACCATATATTTT
TRBV4-3,NA,NA,TRBJ2-2,CASSQDRPTGELFF,TGCGCCAGCAGCCAAGACAGGCCCACCGGGGAGCTGTTTTTT
TRBV12-3/TRBV12-4,NA,NA,TRBJ1-1,CASSLLRTEAFF,TGTGCCAGCAGTTTACTGCGCACTGAAGCTTTCTTT
TRBV2,NA,TRBD2,TRBJ2-3,CASRTSGGYTDTQYF,TGTGCCAGCAGGACTAGCGGGGGGTACACAGATACGCAGTATTTT
TRBV30,NA,TRBD1,TRBJ1-6,CAWSLGTGEWALHF,TGTGCCTGGAGCCTTGGGACAGGGGAATGGGCCCTCCACTTT
TRBV9,NA,NA,TRBJ2-3,CASSVRGATDTQYF,TGTGCCAGCAGCGTCCGGGGGGCCACAGATACGCAGTATTTT
TRBV19,once,TRBD1,TRBJ2-7,CASSTRTGRYEQYF,TGTGCCAGTAGTACCCGGACAGGGAGGTACGAGCAGTACTTC
TRBV10-3,NA,NA,TRBJ2-5,CAISDSPRETQYF,TGTGCCATCAGTGACTCCCCGAGGGAGACCCAGTACTTC
TRBV6-5,NA,TRBD1,TRBJ1-2,CASSSDRTGNYGYTF,TGTGCCAGCAGTTCCGATAGGACAGGGAACTATGGCTACACCTTC
TRBV5-1,NA,NA,TRBJ1-1,CASSLGPGLNTEAFF,TGCGCCAGCAGCTTGGGTCCAGGCCTGAACACTGAAGCTTTCTTT
TRBV7-9,NA,TRBD1,TRBJ1-3,CASSAWTGVGNTIYF,TGTGCCAGCAGCGCCTGGACAGGGGTTGGAAACACCATATATTTT
TRBV19,NA,NA,TRBJ1-6,CASSMGGGTNSPLHF,TGTGCCAGTAGTATGGGCGGGGGGACTAATTCACCCCTCCACTTT
TRBV10-1,NA,TRBD1,TRBJ2-5,CASSDHRGPQETQYF,TGCGCCAGCAGTGATCACAGGGGACCGCAAGAGACCCAGTACTTC
TRBV7-8,NA,TRBD1,TRBJ1-5,CASSSDRVSNQPQHF,TGTGCCAGCAGCTCCGACAGGGTTAGCAATCAGCCCCAGCATTTT
TRBV5-6,NA,NA,TRBJ1-6,CASSLLGVRENSYNSPLHF,TGTGCCAGCAGCTTGTTAGGGGTGCGGGAAAACTCCTATAATTCACCCCTCCACTTT
TRBV27,NA,TRBD1,TRBJ1-1,CASSLSGTGYTEAFF,TGTGCCAGCAGTTTATCCGGGACAGGATACACTGAAGCTTTCTTT
TRBV5-4,NA,TRBD1,TRBJ1-1,CASSRPGQRGANTEAFF,TGTGCCAGCAGCAGACCGGGACAGAGAGGCGCGAACACTGAAGCTTTCTTT
TRBV5-1,NA,TRBD2,TRBJ2-1,CASSQGTSGNEQFF,TGCGCCAGCAGCCAAGGGACTAGCGGTAATGAGCAGTTCTTC